Listed below are T cell receptor beta chains from one sample, sequenced in a study of cytomegalovirus exposure and HLA in healthy donors. Assay used: immunoSEQ multiplex PCR; TCRdb lists only in-frame clones, some missing. This repertoire shows 100,000 to 150,000 clones, 77% found once; its top ten account for 4% to 5%. Source material: PBMCs. The receptors derive from a male donor in good health and CMV-seropositive. Each CDR3 is given with its conserved first and last residue. The D gene is left open where the match is weak. Only part of the rows carry a size: once, few, many, or a class if the clone is expanded.

d_call: TRBD1; clone_size: -; j_call: TRBJ2-7; v_call: TRBV5-6; cdr3_nt: TGTGCCAGCAGCCGGGGACAGGGGGCGGGAGAGCAGTACTTC; cdr3_aa: CASSRGQGAGEQYF
d_call: -; clone_size: -; j_call: TRBJ1-5; v_call: TRBV27; cdr3_nt: TGTGCCAGCAGTTTAGGGAGCGATACGCAGCATTTT; cdr3_aa: CASSLGSDTQHF
d_call: TRBD2; clone_size: -; j_call: TRBJ2-1; v_call: TRBV28; cdr3_nt: TGTGCCAGCAGTTCAGCTAGCGGTACCTACAATGAGCAGTTCTTC; cdr3_aa: CASSSASGTYNEQFF
d_call: TRBD1; clone_size: -; j_call: TRBJ2-7; v_call: TRBV7-9; cdr3_nt: TGTGCCAGCAGCCGAGGACAGGTTTTCTACGAGCAGTACTTC; cdr3_aa: CASSRGQVFYEQYF
d_call: TRBD1; clone_size: -; j_call: TRBJ1-4; v_call: TRBV7-8; cdr3_nt: TGTGCCAGCAGCTTAGCCCGGGACAGGCATGAAAAACTGTTTTTT; cdr3_aa: CASSLARDRHEKLFF
d_call: -; clone_size: -; j_call: TRBJ2-3; v_call: TRBV25-1; cdr3_nt: TGTGCCAGCAGTGAACTACGGGACACAGATACGCAGTATTTT; cdr3_aa: CASSELRDTDTQYF
d_call: -; clone_size: -; j_call: TRBJ2-1; v_call: TRBV11-3; cdr3_nt: TGTGCCAGCAGCTTAGGGCCTAGGAATGAGCAGTTCTTC; cdr3_aa: CASSLGPRNEQFF
d_call: -; clone_size: -; j_call: TRBJ1-4; v_call: TRBV25-1; cdr3_nt: TGTGCCAGCAGTTCTCGGGGTTTCCGGATCCAAAAACTGTTTTTT; cdr3_aa: CASSSRGFRIQKLFF
d_call: TRBD2; clone_size: -; j_call: TRBJ2-3; v_call: TRBV2; cdr3_nt: TGTGCCAGCAGTGATCCAGGGAGGGCAGATACGCAGTATTTT; cdr3_aa: CASSDPGRADTQYF
d_call: -; clone_size: once; j_call: TRBJ2-1; v_call: TRBV5-1; cdr3_nt: TGCGCCAGCAGCTTGGGTCAGTACAATGAGCAGTTCTTC; cdr3_aa: CASSLGQYNEQFF
d_call: TRBD1; clone_size: -; j_call: TRBJ2-7; v_call: TRBV18; cdr3_nt: TGTGCCAGCTCCGTTATAACTCGAGACAGGGGGCATAACCACGAGCAGTACTTC; cdr3_aa: CASSVITRDRGHNHEQYF
d_call: -; clone_size: once; j_call: TRBJ1-4; v_call: TRBV7-9; cdr3_nt: TGTGCCAGCAGCGGGGGGGCGATCGCTACTAATGAAAAACTGTTTTTT; cdr3_aa: CASSGGAIATNEKLFF
d_call: -; clone_size: -; j_call: TRBJ1-2; v_call: TRBV2; cdr3_nt: TGTGCCAGCAGTGACAGTTTTAACTATGGCTACACCTTC; cdr3_aa: CASSDSFNYGYTF
d_call: TRBD1; clone_size: -; j_call: TRBJ1-2; v_call: TRBV18; cdr3_nt: TGTGCCAGCTCACTCCGACAGGGGAATAACTATGGCTACACCTTC; cdr3_aa: CASSLRQGNNYGYTF
d_call: TRBD2; clone_size: -; j_call: TRBJ2-1; v_call: TRBV7-9; cdr3_nt: TGTGCCAGCAGCCCGGGGCTAGCGGACAACAATGAGCAGTTCTTC; cdr3_aa: CASSPGLADNNEQFF
d_call: TRBD1; clone_size: -; j_call: TRBJ1-1; v_call: TRBV28; cdr3_nt: TGTGCCAGCGGTTTCGGACAGGGGATGAAAGCTTTCTTT; cdr3_aa: CASGFGQGMKAFF
d_call: -; clone_size: -; j_call: TRBJ1-5; v_call: TRBV2; cdr3_nt: TGTGCCAGCAGTGAAGGGGGACTGTCAAATCAGCCCCAGCATTTT; cdr3_aa: CASSEGGLSNQPQHF
d_call: TRBD1; clone_size: -; j_call: TRBJ1-4; v_call: TRBV5-1; cdr3_nt: TGCGCCGGCAGCTTACAGGGGGCGGCTAATGAAAAACTGTTTTTT; cdr3_aa: CAGSLQGAANEKLFF
d_call: -; clone_size: -; j_call: TRBJ2-2; v_call: TRBV6-1; cdr3_nt: TGTGCCAGCAGTGGCCAGGGGACCAAGAACACCGGGGAGCTGTTTTTT; cdr3_aa: CASSGQGTKNTGELFF
d_call: -; clone_size: once; j_call: TRBJ2-1; v_call: TRBV18; cdr3_nt: TGTGCCAGCTCACCTCTCCAGGGCTGGGGTGAGCAGTTCTTC; cdr3_aa: CASSPLQGWGEQFF
d_call: -; clone_size: -; j_call: TRBJ2-1; v_call: TRBV6-4; cdr3_nt: TGTGCCAGCAGTGCTCAGGGAAGGACCGGCAATGAGCAGTTCTTC; cdr3_aa: CASSAQGRTGNEQFF
d_call: TRBD1; clone_size: few; j_call: TRBJ2-7; v_call: TRBV29-1; cdr3_nt: TGCAGCGCCCTGACAGGGTACGGCGAGCAGTACTTC; cdr3_aa: CSALTGYGEQYF
d_call: TRBD1; clone_size: -; j_call: TRBJ1-1; v_call: TRBV6-5; cdr3_nt: TGTGCCAGCAGTTACGGGACAGGCATGAACACTGAAGCTTTCTTT; cdr3_aa: CASSYGTGMNTEAFF
d_call: TRBD2; clone_size: -; j_call: TRBJ2-3; v_call: TRBV11-1; cdr3_nt: TGTGCCAGCAGCTTTAAGCGGGATGCTAGCACAGATACGCAGTATTTT; cdr3_aa: CASSFKRDASTDTQYF
d_call: -; clone_size: -; j_call: TRBJ2-3; v_call: TRBV25-1; cdr3_nt: TGTGCCAGCAGTGAAGAGGCCTCTCGGGGCACAGATACGCAGTATTTT; cdr3_aa: CASSEEASRGTDTQYF
d_call: TRBD1; clone_size: -; j_call: TRBJ2-7; v_call: TRBV6-6; cdr3_nt: TGTGCCAGCAGCCTCGGACAGGGCTACGAGCAGTACTTC; cdr3_aa: CASSLGQGYEQYF
d_call: -; clone_size: -; j_call: TRBJ1-4; v_call: TRBV16; cdr3_nt: TGTGCCAGCAGCCCCGGGCGGGGACTGAGTAATGAAAAACTGTTTTTT; cdr3_aa: CASSPGRGLSNEKLFF
d_call: TRBD2; clone_size: -; j_call: TRBJ2-2; v_call: TRBV7-8; cdr3_nt: TGTGCCAGCAGCCGAGGACTAGCGGGTAATCTGGCCGGGGAGCTGTTTTTT; cdr3_aa: CASSRGLAGNLAGELFF
d_call: -; clone_size: few; j_call: TRBJ2-7; v_call: TRBV7-5; cdr3_nt: TGTGTCAGAAGCTTAGGGACAGCCGAGCAGTACTTC; cdr3_aa: CVRSLGTAEQYF
d_call: -; clone_size: -; j_call: TRBJ2-7; v_call: TRBV2; cdr3_nt: TGTGCCAGCAGGACAGGGAGGGAGCAGTACTTC; cdr3_aa: CASRTGREQYF
d_call: -; clone_size: -; j_call: TRBJ1-1; v_call: TRBV28; cdr3_nt: TGTGCCAGCAGGCGCTTAACAGGGCCTGAAGCTTTCTTT; cdr3_aa: CASRRLTGPEAFF
d_call: TRBD1; clone_size: few; j_call: TRBJ2-3; v_call: TRBV7-9; cdr3_nt: TGTGCCAGCAGCTCGATCGGACAGGGGGCCGCAGATACGCAGTATTTT; cdr3_aa: CASSSIGQGAADTQYF
d_call: -; clone_size: -; j_call: TRBJ2-7; v_call: TRBV2; cdr3_nt: TGTGCCAGCACTCGCGCGGAATTCGGATACGAGCAGTACTTC; cdr3_aa: CASTRAEFGYEQYF
d_call: -; clone_size: -; j_call: TRBJ1-1; v_call: TRBV11-2; cdr3_nt: TGTGCCAGCAGCCCGAGGACAGCCATGAACACTGAAGCTTCCTTT; cdr3_aa: CASSPRTAMNTEASF
d_call: -; clone_size: -; j_call: TRBJ2-1; v_call: TRBV7-9; cdr3_nt: TGTGCCAGCAGCTTACCCCTCCAGGGGAGTTCCTACAATGAGCAGTTCTTC; cdr3_aa: CASSLPLQGSSYNEQFF